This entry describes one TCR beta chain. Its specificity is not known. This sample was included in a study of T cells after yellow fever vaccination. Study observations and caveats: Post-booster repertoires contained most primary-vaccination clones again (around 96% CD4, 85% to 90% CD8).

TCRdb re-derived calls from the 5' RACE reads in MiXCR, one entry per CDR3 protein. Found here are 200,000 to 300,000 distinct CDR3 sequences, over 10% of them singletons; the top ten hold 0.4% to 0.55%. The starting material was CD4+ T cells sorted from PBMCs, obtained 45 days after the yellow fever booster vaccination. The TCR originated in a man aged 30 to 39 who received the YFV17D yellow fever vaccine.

The CDR3 region has the DNA TGTGCCAGCAGCAACACTTACAGCATGCAGGGGGCTTCGGGATCACCCCTCCACTTT. Protein sequence: CASSNTYSMQGASGSPLHF. The chain carries TRBV6-1 and TRBJ1-6; 8 bases fit TRBD1. There are 19 residues in the CDR3. Germline V lookup: CDR1 MNHNS, CDR2 SASEGT. V lost 6 bases, J lost 10 bases, and 23 bases stayed unmatched.